This T cell receptor beta chain was retrieved from a study of neoadjuvant nivolumab and ipilimumab in lung cancer. TCRdb's table, derived via immunoSEQ multiplex PCR, lists solely in-frame clones and lacks some. Here the sample spans about 15,000 clones, approximately 79% being singletons. On this clone: Its antigen is unknown.

The length of the CDR3 is 14 residues. Germline CDR1 and CDR2: SGDLS and YYNGEE. The germline V and J ends were trimmed by 0 bases and 8 bases, with 12 bases remaining between them. Study-level points and caveats: TCR richness and clonality were higher in tumors than adjacent uninvolved lung.

The chain has TRBV9 and TRBJ2-1, with D possibly being TRBD2 (5 bases). Sequencing used tumor tissue, obtained after neoadjuvant nivolumab, alone or with ipilimumab, at or shortly before surgery. The source of this sequence is an adult with non-small cell lung cancer. The CDR3 nucleotides read TGTGCCAGCAGCGTAGGCTACGGGATCGATGAGCAGTTCTTC. Translating gives CASSVGYGIDEQFF.